There are a few counts of the clone carrying this T cell receptor (beta chain). What it binds is unknown. Germline-derived CDR1 and CDR2 are KGHSH and LQKENI. Deletions cut 4 bases from V and 8 bases from J, with 12 bases between. This CDR3 has 13 residues. The sample comes from a study of CD8 T cells in ankylosing spondylitis. Notes on the study in general: Disease-linked clones were reportedly significantly enriched in matched ankylosing spondylitis synovial fluid. What seemed typical of ankylosing spondylitis blood was a TCR beta motif built from roughly 8 highly homologous variants. In the blood and synovial fluid of reactive arthritis, some motif variants had been previously reported.

Each TCR beta library was made by quantitative 5'-RACE that incorporated molecular barcodes. TCRdb reprocessed the 5' RACE reads via MiXCR and lists one record per CDR3 protein. In the table there are approximately 100,000 distinct CDR3 sequences, nearly 25% of which are singletons. Sequencing was performed on synovial fluid, either unsorted or a sorted T cell fraction (not recorded which). The chain employs TRBV18 and TRBJ2-1; D perhaps matches TRBD2 (5 bases). The clonotype comes from a male donor with ankylosing spondylitis. In nucleotides, the CDR3 is TGTGCCAGCTCACTGGATGTCGGGGATGAGCAGTTCTTC. This codes for CASSLDVGDEQFF.